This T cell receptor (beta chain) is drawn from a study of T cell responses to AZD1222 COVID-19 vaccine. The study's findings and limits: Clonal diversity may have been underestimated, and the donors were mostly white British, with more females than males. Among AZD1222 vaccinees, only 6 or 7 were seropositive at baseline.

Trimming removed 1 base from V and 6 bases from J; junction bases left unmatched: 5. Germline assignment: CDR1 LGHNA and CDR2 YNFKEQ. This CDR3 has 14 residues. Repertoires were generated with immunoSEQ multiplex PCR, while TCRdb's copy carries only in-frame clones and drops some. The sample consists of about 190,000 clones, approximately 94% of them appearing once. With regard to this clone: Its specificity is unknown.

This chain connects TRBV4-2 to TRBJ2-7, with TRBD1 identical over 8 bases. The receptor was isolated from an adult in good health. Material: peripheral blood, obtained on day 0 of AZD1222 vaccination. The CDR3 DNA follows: TGTGCCAGCAGCCAAGTTCAGGGGGCCGGCGAGCAGTACTTC. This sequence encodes CASSQVQGAGEQYF.